The 19 T cell receptor beta chains below come from one sample, sequenced in a study of Graves' ophthalmopathy and Graves' hyperthyroidism. Amplification of the TCR beta CDR3 regions used RNA transcripts (as template). First-round RT-PCR employed HTBI primers, with a second-round multiplex PCR after it. TCRdb ran MiXCR on the multiplex PCR reads and lists one entry per CDR3 protein. Counted here are under 350,000 distinct CDR3 sequences, about a sixth occurring once; the ten biggest clones make up over 9%. The sequencing sample was made of peripheral blood. These receptors originate from an adult man with Graves' ophthalmopathy.

The chain joins TRBV7-2 to TRBJ1-2; D is perhaps TRBD1 (5 bases). V gave up 5 bases and J gave up 6 bases, with 13 bases separating them. The CDR3 totals 13 residues. CDR1 is SGHTA and CDR2 is FQGNSA in the germline V gene. The CDR3 protein is CASSVGTVDGYTF. CDR3 nucleotide sequence: TGTGCCAGCAGCGTCGGGACGGTAGATGGCTACACCTTC.

Ten or more counts support this clonotype. This chain connects TRBV6-2 or TRBV6-3 to TRBJ2-2; 7 bases fit TRBD2. The CDR3 has 15 residues. With V trimmed by 0 bases and J by 6 bases, 4 bases remained unmatched. Germline values: CDR1 MNHEY, CDR2 SVGEGT. The CDR3 bases are TGTGCCAGCAGTTACTCTATAGGACTAGCCGGGGAGCTGTTTTTT. Its protein product is CASSYSIGLAGELFF.

This clonotype was seen at least ten times. The chain recombines TRBV2 with TRBJ2-7; D may correspond to TRBD1 or TRBD2 (5 bases each). The CDR3 extends over 13 amino acids. Looked up from germline, CDR1 is SNHLY and CDR2 is FYNNEI. The V end lost 6 bases, the J end lost 4 bases, and 13 bases lay between the germline ends. DNA of the CDR3: TGTGCCAGCAGCGGGGCATTCGAGTACGAGCAGTACTTC. Translated: CASSGAFEYEQYF. The whole variable domain, remainder taken from reference TRBV2 and TRBJ2-7, is EPEVTQTPSHQVTQMGQEVILRCVPISNHLYFYWYRQILGQKVEFLVSFYNNEISEKSEIFDDQFSVERPDGSNFTLKIRSTKLEDSAMYFCASSGAFEYEQYFGPGTRLTVT.

This chain connects TRBV7-2 to TRBJ2-5; possible D gene TRBD1, 6 bases. V was cut by 1 base and J by 5 bases, with 11 bases left in between. The V gene's germline CDR1 is SGHTA and CDR2 FQGNSA. This CDR3 region has 14 residues. The CDR3 sequence: CASSLGQAWETQYF. The CDR3 DNA sequence: TGTGCCAGCAGCTTAGGACAGGCCTGGGAGACCCAGTACTTC.

This clonotype was found many times. The chain is built from TRBV6-1 and TRBJ2-5; perhaps TRBD2 as D (6 bases). Trimming pared 6 bases from V and 1 base from J, leaving 18 bases between. The germline gives CDR1 MNHNS, CDR2 SASEGT. The CDR3 runs 16 residues. The CDR3 is CASRSQVGSFQETQYF. For the CDR3, the DNA is TGTGCCAGCAGGTCACAGGTCGGGAGTTTCCAAGAGACCCAGTACTTC.

Worth noting for this clonotype: A much larger clonotype is one base distant, so this may be a read error. The rearrangement uses TRBV12-3 or TRBV12-4 and TRBJ1-1; TRBD1 aligns across 10 bases. There are 15 residues in the CDR3. The CDR3, as DNA: TGTGTCAGCAGAATCCCGGGACAGGGGAGTGATGAAGCTTTCTTT. This codes for CVSRIPGQGSDEAFF.

This rearrangement joins TRBV30 to TRBJ2-2; D is undetermined. Deletions cut 1 base from V and 11 bases from J, with 14 bases between. Germline CDR1 GTSNPN, CDR2 SVGIG (reference sequence). This CDR3 has 13 residues. CDR3 bases: TGTGCCTGGAGTGCCCAAAACGGAAGAGAGCTGTTTTTT. Translating gives CAWSAQNGRELFF.

This clonotype was detected many times. This rearrangement joins TRBV7-2 to TRBJ1-1; weak D call: TRBD1 (5 bases). The CDR3 has 14 amino acids. Trimming cost V 1 base and J 3 bases, with 9 bases left between them. From germline, CDR1 is SGHTA and CDR2 FQGNSA. The CDR3: CASSLGQGHTEAFF. The CDR3 DNA is TGTGCCAGCAGCTTAGGGCAGGGACACACTGAAGCTTTCTTT.

This clonotype occurred many times. The chain carries TRBV6-4 and TRBJ1-5; 7 bases are a match to TRBD1. CDR3 size: 15 residues. Germline V gives CDR1 MRHNA, CDR2 SNTAGT. Trimming cost V 6 bases and J 3 bases; bases outside gene matches: 8. The CDR3 here is CASRQHGTDNQPQHF. The DNA for the CDR3 is TGTGCCAGCAGGCAACACGGGACAGACAATCAGCCCCAGCATTTT.

This clonotype showed up just a few times. V and J are TRBV19 and TRBJ2-7, with 7 positions matching TRBD1. The J call may be wrong; the DNA end is better matched by TRBJ2-1. Per germline, CDR1 LNHDA and CDR2 SQIVND (reference sequence). The CDR3 loop spans 14 amino acids. The CDR3 spells CASSILQGLGEQFF. In nucleotides, the CDR3 is TGTGCCAGTAGTATACTACAGGGGCTTGGCGAGCAGTTCTTC.

This clonotype was observed many times. Since a much larger clone is just one base distant, this may be a read error. The chain is built from TRBV12-3 or TRBV12-4 and TRBJ2-7; 7 bases fit TRBD1. This CDR3 spans 15 amino acids. V lost 5 bases and J lost 5; bases outside the gene matches: 12. The CDR3 DNA is TGTGCCAGCAGTCCTCACGGGACAGTCGCCCACGAGCAGTACTTC. Residues: CASSPHGTVAHEQYF.

The V call is TRBV28, the J call TRBJ1-2, with D tentatively TRBD1 (5 bases). V was trimmed by 6 bases and J by 8 bases, leaving 25 bases between them. This CDR3 has 16 residues. Per the germline V gene, CDR1 is MDHEN and CDR2 is SYDVKM. The CDR3 bases are TGTGCCAGCAGCCCCCCTGAGGGACTGGAGAGGAAGGGCTACACCTTC. This gives the protein CASSPPEGLERKGYTF.

This clonotype was seen at least ten times. CDR3 bases: TGTGCCAGCAGTGACGAAGGTATCGGACAGCCCCAGCATTTT. It codes for CASSDEGIGQPQHF. The chain uses TRBV2 and TRBJ1-5; D gene ambiguous. The germline V gene encodes CDR1 SNHLY and CDR2 FYNNEI. There are 14 residues in the CDR3. V was clipped by 3 bases and J by 7 bases, with 13 bases between them. The whole variable domain, remainder taken from reference TRBV2 and TRBJ1-5, is EPEVTQTPSHQVTQMGQEVILRCVPISNHLYFYWYRQILGQKVEFLVSFYNNEISEKSEIFDDQFSVERPDGSNFTLKIRSTKLEDSAMYFCASSDEGIGQPQHFGDGTRLSIL.

This clonotype was counted many times. The rearrangement uses TRBV7-3 and TRBJ2-3; no clear D. V lost 0 bases to trimming and J lost 0 bases, with 13 bases between them. The V gene's germline CDR1 is SGHTA and CDR2 FQGTGA. The CDR3 has 17 residues. CDR3 region: CASSLTFGRASTDTQYF. CDR3 nucleotides: TGTGCCAGCAGCTTAACCTTCGGCCGCGCTAGCACAGATACGCAGTATTTT.

In its sample, this clonotype was seen many times. V and J are TRBV10-1 and TRBJ2-5; perhaps TRBD2 as D (5 bases). The V gene's germline CDR1 is WNHNN and CDR2 SYGVQD (reference sequence). The V and J ends lost 3 bases and 5 bases respectively, with 10 bases between them. The CDR3 contains 13 residues. The CDR3 bases are TGCGCCAGCAGTGATCCGGGGTTGGAGACCCAGTACTTC. Translation gives CASSDPGLETQYF.

The sample holds many counts of this clonotype. The gene calls are TRBV12-3 or TRBV12-4 and TRBJ1-5; TRBD1 agrees at 8 bases. The CDR3 is 16 amino acids. The ends lost 2 bases at V and 5 bases at J; junction bases unmatched: 8. CDR3 residues: CASSLRQGALDQPQHF. In nucleotides, the CDR3 is TGTGCCAGCAGTTTACGGCAGGGGGCGTTAGATCAGCCCCAGCATTTT.

This clonotype showed up just a few times. V usage is TRBV30 and J usage is TRBJ2-2; D may be TRBD1 or TRBD2 (6 bases each). Germline-derived CDR1 and CDR2 are GTSNPN and SVGIG (reference sequence). The CDR3 has 14 amino acids. The V end was cut by 3 bases, the J end by 7 bases, with 15 bases between. CDR3 region: CAWRFGGPIGELFF. DNA of the CDR3: TGTGCCTGGAGATTTGGGGGGCCGATCGGGGAGCTGTTTTTT. Full variable domain (rest looked up from reference TRBV30 and TRBJ2-2): SQTIHQWPATLVQPVGSPLSLECTVEGTSNPNLYWYRQAAGRGLQLLFYSVGIGQISSEVPQNLSASRPQDRQFILSSKKLLLSDSGFYLCAWRFGGPIGELFFGEGSRLTVL.

This clonotype was observed at least ten times. This chain joins TRBV7-2 and TRBJ2-7; TRBD2 matches at 9 bases. Germline CDR1 SGHTA, CDR2 FQGNSA. This CDR3 is built from 16 residues. Trimming at V came to 2 bases and at J to 6 bases, leaving 11 bases not matched to a gene. The DNA for the CDR3 is TGTGCCAGCAGCTTAACGGCGGGAGGGCTAGTTGGCGAGCAGTACTTC. Amino acid sequence: CASSLTAGGLVGEQYF.

There are many counts of this clonotype. This chain links TRBV7-9 with TRBJ2-5; either TRBD1 or TRBD2 may supply D (5 bases each). The CDR3 runs 15 residues. With 5 bases removed from V and 6 bases from J, the gap between germline ends came to 19 bases. Germline loops: CDR1 SEHNR, CDR2 FQNEAQ (reference sequence). The chain's CDR3 is CASSPWGTDGQTQYF. In DNA form, the CDR3 reads TGTGCCAGCAGCCCTTGGGGGACGGATGGGCAGACCCAGTACTTC.